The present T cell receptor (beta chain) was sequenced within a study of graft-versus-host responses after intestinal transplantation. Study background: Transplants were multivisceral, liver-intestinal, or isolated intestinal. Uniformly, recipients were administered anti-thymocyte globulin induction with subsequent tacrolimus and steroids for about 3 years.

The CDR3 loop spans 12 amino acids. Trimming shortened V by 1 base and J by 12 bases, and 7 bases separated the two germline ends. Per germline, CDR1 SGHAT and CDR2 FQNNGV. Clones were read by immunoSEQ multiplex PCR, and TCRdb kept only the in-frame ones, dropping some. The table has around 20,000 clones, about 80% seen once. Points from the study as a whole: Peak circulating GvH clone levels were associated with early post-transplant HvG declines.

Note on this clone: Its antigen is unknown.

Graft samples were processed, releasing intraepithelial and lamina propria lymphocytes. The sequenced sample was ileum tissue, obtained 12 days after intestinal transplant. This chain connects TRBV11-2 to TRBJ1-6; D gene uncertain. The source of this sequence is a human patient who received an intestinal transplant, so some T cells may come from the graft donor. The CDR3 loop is CASSLGPGPLHF. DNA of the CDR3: TGTGCCAGCAGCTTAGGTCCGGGACCCCTCCACTTT.